Listed here are 20 T cell receptor beta chains from one sample, sequenced in a study of cytomegalovirus exposure and HLA in healthy donors. PCR amplification relied on 60 Vbeta primers (plus 13 Jbeta primers). Method: immunoSEQ multiplex PCR; TCRdb's copy keeps in-frame clones and lacks some. The sample holds 110,000 or so clones; over 70% are singletons and the top ten take roughly 4.2%. The specimen was PBMCs. Receptor source: a middle-aged woman in good health and CMV-seropositive.

The chain recombines TRBV5-3 with TRBJ2-1; possible D gene TRBD2, 6 bases. TRBV5-3 is an ORF for which the function is uncertain. The CDR3 contains 15 residues. V was shortened by 4 bases and J by 6 bases, with 17 bases between the two germline ends. This CDR3 is CARSPPPGEGNEQFF. CDR3 sequence (DNA): TGTGCCAGAAGCCCCCCTCCGGGAGAGGGCAATGAGCAGTTCTTC.

The gene calls are TRBV5-1 and TRBJ1-1; D perhaps matches TRBD1 (6 bases). The germline V and J ends were trimmed by 4 bases and 6 bases, with 13 bases remaining between them. The germline V gene has CDR1 SGHRS and CDR2 YFSETQ. The CDR3 sequence is 13 residues long. The CDR3 region is CASSPMAGAEAFF. The CDR3 DNA follows: TGCGCCAGCAGCCCGATGGCAGGGGCTGAAGCTTTCTTT.

The chain employs TRBV4-1 and TRBJ2-3; 7 nucleotides align to TRBD2. Trimming took 4 bases from V and 1 from J; bases not matched to a gene: 14. This CDR3 is 18 amino acids long. Germline CDR1 reads MGHRA; CDR2 reads YSYEKL. The CDR3 DNA reads TGCGCCAGCAGCCCAAGAGACCAGTGGGCGGGGGGCACAGATACGCAGTATTTT. Protein: CASSPRDQWAGGTDTQYF.

The rearrangement links TRBV6-4 to TRBJ1-2; 9 nucleotides line up with TRBD1. CDR1 and CDR2 from the germline V gene are MRHNA and SNTAGT. The CDR3 spans 14 residues. The junction had 2 bases not matched to a gene; V was cut back by 4 bases and J by 2 bases. CDR3 in DNA: TGTGCCAGCAGTGCCGGACAGGGGAACTATGGCTACACCTTC. Its translation: CASSAGQGNYGYTF.

This chain connects TRBV2 to TRBJ2-2; the match to TRBD1 covers 11 bases. Looked up from germline, CDR1 is SNHLY and CDR2 is FYNNEI. The CDR3 length is 18 residues. V lost 4 bases, J lost 7 bases, and 14 bases stayed unmatched. CDR3 DNA: TGTGCCAGCAGTGGATCAACGGGGACAGGGGGGATTAACGGGGAGCTGTTTTTT. This sequence encodes CASSGSTGTGGINGELFF. Supplemented by reference TRBV2 and TRBJ2-2, the full variable domain reads EPEVTQTPSHQVTQMGQEVILRCVPISNHLYFYWYRQILGQKVEFLVSFYNNEISEKSEIFDDQFSVERPDGSNFTLKIRSTKLEDSAMYFCASSGSTGTGGINGELFFGEGSRLTVL.

This clone was counted a single time. The chain uses TRBV30 and TRBJ1-2, with TRBD1 as a possible D gene (6 bases). V dropped 2 bases and J dropped 8 bases, with 12 bases sitting between them. Germline V gene sequence: CDR1 GTSNPN, CDR2 SVGIG (reference sequence). The CDR3 loop spans 12 amino acids. The CDR3 nucleotides are TGTGCCTGGAGTATTTCTCAGGGGGGCTACACCTTC. It yields the protein CAWSISQGGYTF.

The chain uses TRBV5-1 and TRBJ2-1; 7 bases agree with TRBD2. Trimming took 0 bases from V and 10 from J; bases not matched to a gene: 4. This CDR3 comprises 13 residues. Germline V gene data show CDR1 as SGHRS and CDR2 as YFSETQ. The CDR3 here is CASSLAGEGEQFF. CDR3 sequence (DNA): TGCGCCAGCAGCTTGGCCGGGGAGGGCGAGCAGTTCTTC.

Concerning this clone itself: The junction does not match germline at one end; this may be a read error. This chain uses TRBV7-8 with TRBJ1-1, with a possible D match to TRBD1 (5 bases). This CDR3 has 15 residues. The V gene's germline CDR1 is SGHVS and CDR2 FQNEAQ. The CDR3 reads CASNLRAGLDNEAFF. CDR3 in DNA: TGTGCCAGCAACTTAAGGGCAGGGTTGGATAATGAAGCTTTCTTT.

The chain couples TRBV6-1 to TRBJ2-3; 7 bases line up with TRBD1. This CDR3 region has 15 residues. Trimming at V came to 5 bases and at J to 2 bases, leaving 7 bases not matched to a gene. Germline lookup yields CDR1 MNHNS and CDR2 SASEGT. The CDR3 sequence is CASSPPDRFTDTQYF. CDR3 coding DNA: TGTGCCAGCAGTCCCCCGGACAGGTTCACAGATACGCAGTATTTT.

This chain uses TRBV9 with TRBJ2-1; 10 bases fit TRBD1. With 6 bases clipped from V and 6 bases from J, the junction kept 9 bases outside the gene matches. Germline CDR1 is SGDLS and CDR2 is YYNGEE. The CDR3 runs to 15 residues. In DNA, the CDR3 is TGTGCCAGCACCCCTGACAGGGGGCCCTCCAATGAGCAGTTCTTC. Translating gives CASTPDRGPSNEQFF.

The chain carries TRBV28 and TRBJ1-1, with no clear D. The CDR3 has 13 residues. Trimming removed 6 bases at V and 2 bases at J, with 10 bases between. CDR1 is MDHEN and CDR2 is SYDVKM in the germline V gene. The CDR3 DNA reads TGTGCCAGCAGACGAACAGAAAACACTGAAGCTTTCTTT. This codes for CASRRTENTEAFF.

The chain joins TRBV19 to TRBJ2-1; 15 nucleotides line up with TRBD2. The CDR3 is 17 amino acids. Germline V lookup: CDR1 LNHDA, CDR2 SQIVND (reference sequence). Trimming at V came to 6 bases and at J to 6 bases, leaving 9 bases not matched to a gene. The CDR3 sequence: CASSRGLAGGRRNEQFF. CDR3 coding DNA: TGTGCCAGTAGCAGAGGACTAGCGGGGGGGCGGCGCAATGAGCAGTTCTTC.

The V call is TRBV30, the J call TRBJ2-5; TRBD1 agrees at 8 bases. With 5 bases clipped from V and 4 bases from J, the junction kept 12 bases outside the gene matches. The germline V gene encodes CDR1 GTSNPN and CDR2 SVGIG (reference sequence). The CDR3 consists of 15 residues. CDR3 in amino acids: CAWQQGGGLPETQYF. CDR3 DNA sequence: TGTGCCTGGCAACAGGGGGGAGGCCTTCCAGAGACCCAGTACTTC.

This clone has a handful of counts. This rearrangement joins TRBV29-1 to TRBJ2-3; 9 bases fit TRBD1. The V gene's germline CDR1 is SQVTM and CDR2 ANQGSEA. With 8 bases clipped from V and 4 bases from J, the junction kept 7 bases outside the gene matches. The CDR3 has 13 residues. In DNA, the CDR3 is TGCAGCCCTGGGGGACAGGGCGCAGATACGCAGTATTTT. Translating it yields CSPGGQGADTQYF.

This clone was seen more than once but under ten times. V usage is TRBV19 and J usage is TRBJ2-2; weak D call: TRBD2 (6 bases). The V gene lost 7 bases and the J gene lost 5 bases, with 17 bases spanning the gap. The CDR3 runs to 15 residues. Germline V CDR1 and CDR2: LNHDA, SQIVND (reference sequence). The CDR3, as DNA: TGTGCCAGTACTCCGGCGGGACGCCGGACCGGGGAGCTGTTTTTT. Translation: CASTPAGRRTGELFF.

This clone was seen a single time. This chain uses TRBV5-1 with TRBJ2-3, with D possibly being TRBD1 (5 bases). V dropped 4 bases and J dropped 0 bases, with 18 bases sitting between them. CDR1 is SGHRS, CDR2 YFSETQ, per germline. This CDR3 has 17 residues. CDR3 region: CASSTFRQTASTDTQYF. DNA of the CDR3: TGCGCCAGCAGCACATTCCGACAGACCGCTAGCACAGATACGCAGTATTTT.

The V call is TRBV7-9, the J call TRBJ2-1; maybe TRBD1 (6 bases). Germline V gene sequence: CDR1 SEHNR, CDR2 FQNEAQ (reference sequence). The CDR3 contains 12 residues. The ends were cut back, 5 bases at V and 9 bases at J, with 11 bases in the middle. As DNA, the CDR3 is TGTGCCAGCAGCCCAACAGGGTTTGAGCAGTTCTTC. Translated, it gives CASSPTGFEQFF.

The rearrangement links TRBV5-6 to TRBJ1-2; a weak D match, TRBD1 (5 bases). The CDR3 has 14 amino acids. V lost 4 bases and J lost 2, with 12 bases in between. From germline, CDR1 is SGHDT and CDR2 YYEEEE. In DNA, the CDR3 is TGTGCCAGCAGCCAGGGTATGGGGAACTATGGCTACACCTTC. Protein: CASSQGMGNYGYTF.

The chain uses TRBV10-3 and TRBJ2-7; D perhaps matches TRBD1 (6 bases). CDR1 is ENHRY, CDR2 SYGVKD, per germline. Trimming shortened V by 4 bases and J by 3 bases, and 13 bases separated the two germline ends. This CDR3 has 14 residues. The CDR3: CAISARDTSYEQYF. DNA of the CDR3: TGTGCCATCAGTGCCCGGGACACGAGCTACGAGCAGTACTTC.

This clone was found a few times. CDR3 residues: CASSYQLAAYNEQFF. The CDR3 DNA reads as TGTGCCAGCAGTTACCAACTAGCGGCCTACAATGAGCAGTTCTTC. V usage is TRBV6-5 and J usage is TRBJ2-1, with 8 bases fitting TRBD2. After removal of 2 bases from V and 2 bases from J, the junction contained 2 bases not matched to a gene. The germline gives CDR1 MNHEY, CDR2 SVGAGI. This CDR3 comprises 15 residues.